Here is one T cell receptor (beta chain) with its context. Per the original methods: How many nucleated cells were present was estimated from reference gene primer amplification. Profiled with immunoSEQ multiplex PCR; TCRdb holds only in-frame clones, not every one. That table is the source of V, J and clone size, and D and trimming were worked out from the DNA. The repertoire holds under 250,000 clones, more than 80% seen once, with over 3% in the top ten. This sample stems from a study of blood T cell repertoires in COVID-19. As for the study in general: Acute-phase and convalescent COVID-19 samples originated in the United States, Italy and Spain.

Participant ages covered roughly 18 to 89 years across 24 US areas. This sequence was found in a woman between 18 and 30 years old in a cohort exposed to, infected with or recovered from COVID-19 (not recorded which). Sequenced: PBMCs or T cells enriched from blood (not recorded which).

The CDR3 region has the DNA TGTGCCAGCACCTGGGACAGGGGTTTGAATGAGCAGTTCTTC. This encodes CASTWDRGLNEQFF. This rearrangement joins TRBV5-6 to TRBJ2-1; 10 bases are shared with TRBD1. The CDR3 spans 14 residues. Losses at the gene ends were 6 bases for V and 7 bases for J; bases not matched to a gene: 7. Germline assignment: CDR1 SGHDT and CDR2 YYEEEE.